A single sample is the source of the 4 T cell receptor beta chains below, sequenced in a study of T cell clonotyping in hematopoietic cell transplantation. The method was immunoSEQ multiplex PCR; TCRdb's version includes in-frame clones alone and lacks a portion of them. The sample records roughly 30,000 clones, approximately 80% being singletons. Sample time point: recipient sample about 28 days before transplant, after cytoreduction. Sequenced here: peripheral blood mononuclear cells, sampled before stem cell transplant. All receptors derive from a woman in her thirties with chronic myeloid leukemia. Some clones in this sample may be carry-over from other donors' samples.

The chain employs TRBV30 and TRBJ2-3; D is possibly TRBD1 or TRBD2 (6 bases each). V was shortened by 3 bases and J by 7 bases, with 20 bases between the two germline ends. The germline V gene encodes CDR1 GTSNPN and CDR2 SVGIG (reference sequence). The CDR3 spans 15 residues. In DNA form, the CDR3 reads TGTGCCTGGAGCAACAGGGCGGTGGGGGGAAATACGCAGTATTTT. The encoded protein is CAWSNRAVGGNTQYF.

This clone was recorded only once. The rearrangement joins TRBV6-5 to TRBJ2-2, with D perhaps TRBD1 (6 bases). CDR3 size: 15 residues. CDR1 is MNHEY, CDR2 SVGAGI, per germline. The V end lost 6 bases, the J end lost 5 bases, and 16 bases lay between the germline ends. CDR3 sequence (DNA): TGTGCCAGCAGCGAGCTGAGACAGGCAACCGGGGAGCTGTTTTTT. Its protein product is CASSELRQATGELFF.

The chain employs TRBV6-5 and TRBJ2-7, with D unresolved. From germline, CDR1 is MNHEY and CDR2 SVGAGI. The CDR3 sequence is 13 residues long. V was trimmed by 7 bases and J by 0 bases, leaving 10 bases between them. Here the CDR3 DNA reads TGTGCCAGCACAGTATCACCCTCCTACGAGCAGTACTTC. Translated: CASTVSPSYEQYF.

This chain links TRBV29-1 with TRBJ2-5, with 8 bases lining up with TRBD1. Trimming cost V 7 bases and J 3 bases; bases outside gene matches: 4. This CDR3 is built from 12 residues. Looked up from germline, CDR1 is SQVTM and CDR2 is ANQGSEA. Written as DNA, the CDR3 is TGCAGCGCAGCAGGGGGCGAAGAGACCCAGTACTTC. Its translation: CSAAGGEETQYF. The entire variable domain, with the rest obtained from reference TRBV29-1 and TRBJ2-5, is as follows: SAVISQKPSRDICQRGTSLTIQCQVDSQVTMMFWYRQQPGQSLTLIATANQGSEATYESGFVIDKFPISRPNLTFSTLTVSNMSPEDSSIYLCSAAGGEETQYFGPGTRLLVL.